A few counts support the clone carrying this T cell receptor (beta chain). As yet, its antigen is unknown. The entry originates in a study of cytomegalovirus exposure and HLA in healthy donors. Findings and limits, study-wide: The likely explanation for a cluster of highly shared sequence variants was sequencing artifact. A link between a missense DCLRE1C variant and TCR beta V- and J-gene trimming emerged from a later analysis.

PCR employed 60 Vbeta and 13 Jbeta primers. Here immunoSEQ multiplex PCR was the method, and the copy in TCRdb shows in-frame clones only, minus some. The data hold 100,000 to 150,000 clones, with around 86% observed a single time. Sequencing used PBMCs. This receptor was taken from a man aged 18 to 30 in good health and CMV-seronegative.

CDR3 region: CASSLDDSLSGNTIYF. CDR3 DNA sequence: TGTGCCAGCAGCTTAGATGACAGCTTGTCTGGAAACACCATATATTTT. The chain has TRBV7-9 and TRBJ1-3; the D gene is possibly TRBD1 (5 bases). V was clipped by 1 base and J by 1 base, with 11 bases between them. In germline, CDR1 is SEHNR, CDR2 FQNEAQ (reference sequence). The CDR3 runs 16 residues.